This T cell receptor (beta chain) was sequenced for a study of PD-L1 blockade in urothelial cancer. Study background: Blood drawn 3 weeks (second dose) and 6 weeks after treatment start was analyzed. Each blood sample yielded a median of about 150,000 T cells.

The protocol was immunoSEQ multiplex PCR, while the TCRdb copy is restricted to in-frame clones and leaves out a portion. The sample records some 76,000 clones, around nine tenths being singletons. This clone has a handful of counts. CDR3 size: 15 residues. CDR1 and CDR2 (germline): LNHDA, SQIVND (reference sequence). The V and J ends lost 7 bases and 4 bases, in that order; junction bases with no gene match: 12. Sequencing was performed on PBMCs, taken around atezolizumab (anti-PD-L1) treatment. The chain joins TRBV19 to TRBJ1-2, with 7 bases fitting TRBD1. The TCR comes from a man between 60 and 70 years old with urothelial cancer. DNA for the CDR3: TGTGCCAGTACTCCACCACTTGGGACAGCCTATGGCTACACCTTC. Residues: CASTPPLGTAYGYTF.